Below, 30 T cell receptor beta chains from the same sample are listed, as sequenced in a study of memory CD8 T cells in hepatitis C reinfection. Sequencing used immunoSEQ multiplex PCR; TCRdb keeps in-frame clones, though not all of them. Among under 5,500 clones, roughly 89% were seen once, and the ten largest hold about 28%. Time point denoted: late/post reinfection, 12 to 24 weeks after detection. No in vitro expansion preceded TCR sequencing of the sorted cells. Sequenced input: naive CD8+ T cells sorted from blood. These TCRs come from a man in his forties or fifties with hepatitis C virus infection.

V is TRBV7-6 and J is TRBJ2-1, with a tentative D call TRBD2 (6 bases). CDR1 is SGHVS, CDR2 FNYEAQ, per germline. The V end was cut by 0 bases, the J end by 3 bases, with 6 bases between. CDR3 length: 14 residues. CDR3 DNA: TGTGCCAGCAGCTTAGCGGGGGGCTACAATGAGCAGTTCTTC. Translated: CASSLAGGYNEQFF.

The chain employs TRBV11-2 and TRBJ2-5, with 10 bases identical to TRBD1. The CDR3 loop spans 16 amino acids. With V trimmed by 3 bases and J by 3 bases, 7 bases remained unmatched. Germline V gene lookup returns CDR1 SGHAT and CDR2 FQNNGV. CDR3: CASSFTGTGVEETQYF. CDR3 nucleotide sequence: TGTGCCAGCAGCTTTACCGGGACAGGGGTGGAAGAGACCCAGTACTTC. Based on the CDR3 plus reference TRBV11-2 and TRBJ2-5, the full variable domain is EAGVAQSPRYKIIEKRQSVAFWCNPISGHATLYWYQQILGQGPKLLIQFQNNGVVDDSQLPKDRFSAERLKGVDSTLKIQPAKLEDSAVYLCASSFTGTGVEETQYFGPGTRLLVL.

The chain combines TRBV5-6 with TRBJ2-1; D is unresolved. This CDR3 comprises 11 residues. With 7 bases removed from V and 9 bases from J, the gap between germline ends came to 11 bases. Germline loops: CDR1 SGHDT, CDR2 YYEEEE. The CDR3 DNA is TGTGCCAGCGCACGTTTCGGTGAGCAGTTCTTC. It yields the protein CASARFGEQFF.

The V gene is TRBV2, the J gene TRBJ2-7, with D possibly TRBD1 on 6 matching bases. Germline CDR1 SNHLY, CDR2 FYNNEI. CDR3 length: 13 amino acids. Trimming left V 7 bases short and J 6 bases short, with 16 bases between. The CDR3 DNA reads TGTGCCAGCAAGGAGAGGGGGATCGCCGAGCAGTACTTC. It codes for CASKERGIAEQYF.

This sequence joins TRBV30 and TRBJ2-7, with TRBD2 matching over 8 bases. Per the germline V gene, CDR1 is GTSNPN and CDR2 is SVGIG (reference sequence). This CDR3 is 13 amino acids long. V was clipped by 2 bases and J by 2 bases; unmatched bases: 2. The CDR3 loop is CAWSPSGPYEQYF. The CDR3 DNA reads TGTGCCTGGAGTCCTAGCGGGCCCTACGAGCAGTACTTC.

J is TRBJ2-7 and V is TRBV7-6; 9 bases match TRBD2. The CDR3 length is 16 residues. V was clipped by 2 bases and J by 4 bases; unmatched bases: 9. Germline assignment: CDR1 SGHVS and CDR2 FNYEAQ. The CDR3 protein is CASSLYTRREGYEQYF. CDR3 nucleotides: TGTGCCAGCAGCTTATATACCCGGCGGGAGGGTTACGAGCAGTACTTC. Supplemented by reference TRBV7-6 and TRBJ2-7, the full variable domain reads GAGVSQSPRYKVTKRGQDVALRCDPISGHVSLYWYRQALGQGPEFLTYFNYEAQQDKSGLPNDRFSAERPEGSISTLTIQRTEQRDSAMYRCASSLYTRREGYEQYFGPGTRLTVT.

The V call is TRBV9, the J call TRBJ1-1; 7 nucleotides match TRBD1. Germline-derived CDR1 and CDR2 are SGDLS and YYNGEE. CDR3 length: 15 residues. With 6 bases clipped from V and 0 bases from J, the junction kept 8 bases outside the gene matches. The CDR3 nucleotides are TGTGCCAGCACCCTACGGGACAGCCTGAACACTGAAGCTTTCTTT. Its translation: CASTLRDSLNTEAFF. The full variable domain, rest sourced from reference TRBV9 and TRBJ1-1, is DSGVTQTPKHLITATGQRVTLRCSPRSGDLSVYWYQQSLDQGLQFLIQYYNGEERAKGNILERFSAQQFPDLHSELNLSSLELGDSALYFCASTLRDSLNTEAFFGQGTRLTVV.

The chain uses TRBV28 and TRBJ2-7, with 8 bases matching TRBD1. The V and J ends lost 6 bases and 0 bases, in that order; junction bases with no gene match: 10. The CDR3 length is 16 residues. Germline V lookup: CDR1 MDHEN, CDR2 SYDVKM. CDR3: CASSPSRGPASYEQYF. CDR3 DNA: TGTGCCAGCAGCCCATCCAGGGGGCCTGCCTCCTACGAGCAGTACTTC. Filled out from reference TRBV28 and TRBJ2-7, the complete variable domain reads DVKVTQSSRYLVKRTGEKVFLECVQDMDHENMFWYRQDPGLGLRLIYFSYDVKMKEKGDIPEGYSVSREKKERFSLILESASTNQTSMYLCASSPSRGPASYEQYFGPGTRLTVT.

This clone was picked up a small number of times. The chain has TRBV13 and TRBJ1-2; TRBD1 aligns across 7 bases. Trimming removed 0 bases from V and 3 bases from J; junction bases left unmatched: 7. The CDR3 runs to 16 residues. The germline gives CDR1 PRHDT, CDR2 FYEKMQ (reference sequence). The CDR3: CASSLGSQGGYYGYTF. CDR3 DNA: TGTGCCAGCAGCTTAGGGTCCCAGGGGGGATACTATGGCTACACCTTC.

The rearrangement uses TRBV7-2 and TRBJ2-1, with a tentative D call TRBD2 (6 bases). Germline assignment: CDR1 SGHTA and CDR2 FQGNSA. There are 12 residues in the CDR3. Deletions cut 1 base from V and 10 bases from J, with 8 bases between. The CDR3 spells CASSLDGREQFF. As DNA, the CDR3 is TGTGCCAGCAGCTTAGATGGGAGGGAGCAGTTCTTC.

For the CDR3, the DNA is TGTGCCAGCAGCTTAGTTTATAGCGGGAGGAGCGAGCAGTTCTTC. This translates into CASSLVYSGRSEQFF. V is TRBV13 and J is TRBJ2-1; 10 bases are shared with TRBD2. Germline V gene lookup returns CDR1 PRHDT and CDR2 FYEKMQ (reference sequence). V trimming: 1 base; J trimming: 10 bases; junction bases outside the gene matches: 7. The CDR3 contains 15 residues.

This clone was seen once. One end of the junction is discordant with germline, which a read error may explain. The chain has TRBV11-2 and TRBJ1-4; D is uncertain. CDR1 is SGHAT, CDR2 FQNNGV, per germline. This CDR3 has 12 residues. The DNA for the CDR3 is TGTGCCAGCAGCTTAGATCAATGGAGGACCGCCTTT. This codes for CASSLDQWRTAF.

The CDR3 DNA sequence: TGCGCCAGCAGCCAAGATATCGGCGGCTATAGCAATCAGCCCCAGCATTTT. This translates into CASSQDIGGYSNQPQHF. This chain joins TRBV4-3 and TRBJ1-5; no reliable D call. This CDR3 has 17 amino acids. CDR1 and CDR2 from the germline V gene are LGHNA and YSLEER. The V and J ends lost 0 bases and 0 bases respectively, with 12 bases between them.

This chain uses TRBV5-1 with TRBJ2-3, with 9 positions matching TRBD2. V lost 4 bases and J lost 2; bases outside the gene matches: 8. Germline values: CDR1 SGHRS, CDR2 YFSETQ. The length of the CDR3 is 16 residues. The CDR3: CASSGGSGSITDTQYF. CDR3 nucleotides: TGCGCCAGCAGCGGTGGTAGCGGGAGTATCACAGATACGCAGTATTTT.

V and J are TRBV6-5 and TRBJ1-1; 8 nucleotides match TRBD1. Trimming took 3 bases from V and 4 from J; bases not matched to a gene: 7. Per germline, CDR1 MNHEY and CDR2 SVGAGI. This CDR3 is 15 amino acids long. The CDR3 DNA is TGTGCCAGCAGTTATTTTCAGGGGGCGACCACTGAAGCTTTCTTT. Translation gives CASSYFQGATTEAFF.

This clone was counted a single time. The chain carries TRBV27 and TRBJ2-7; unclear D gene. This CDR3 is 13 amino acids long. Germline loops: CDR1 MNHEY, CDR2 SMNVEV (reference sequence). V lost 0 bases, J lost 3 bases, and 6 bases lay in between. The CDR3 DNA reads as TGTGCCAGCAGTTTATCGGCGGTCTACGAGCAGTACTTC. It specifies CASSLSAVYEQYF.

V and J are TRBV15 and TRBJ2-1; TRBD2 matches at 7 bases. The V gene's germline CDR1 is LNHNV and CDR2 YYDKDF (reference sequence). J lost 4 bases, V lost 3 bases, and 6 bases had no gene match. This CDR3 comprises 15 residues. The CDR3 DNA sequence: TGTGCCACCAGCAGGGATTCTAGCGGTTACAATGAGCAGTTCTTC. It yields the protein CATSRDSSGYNEQFF.

This clone was found a few times. V gene TRBV27 combines with J gene TRBJ1-1, with D maybe TRBD1 (6 bases). CDR3 length equals 15 residues. Germline V gene lookup returns CDR1 MNHEY and CDR2 SMNVEV (reference sequence). Trimming shortened V by 2 bases and J by 2 bases, and 12 bases separated the two germline ends. As DNA, the CDR3 is TGTGCCAGCAGTTTAGGAGGGGGGGTTAACACTGAAGCTTTCTTT. It is translated as CASSLGGGVNTEAFF.

This clone was counted only a few times. As DNA, the CDR3 is TGCGCCAGCAGCCAAGACAGGGCGAGCAATCAGCCCCAGCATTTT. Amino acids: CASSQDRASNQPQHF. This chain joins TRBV4-3 and TRBJ1-5; TRBD1 might be the D (5 bases). V lost 0 bases to trimming and J lost 1 base, with 7 bases between them. The germline V gene has CDR1 LGHNA and CDR2 YSLEER. The CDR3 has 15 residues.

DNA of the CDR3: TGTGCCAGCAGCTTAACAGGGTTAAAATACAATGAGCAGTTCTTC. Its translation is CASSLTGLKYNEQFF. The chain couples TRBV5-8 to TRBJ2-1, with D possibly TRBD1 on 6 matching bases. The CDR3 covers 15 residues. Trimming left V 2 bases short and J 4 bases short, with 13 bases between. From germline, CDR1 is SGHTS and CDR2 YDEGEE. The whole variable domain, filled in from reference TRBV5-8 and TRBJ2-1, reads EAGVTQSPTHLIKTRGQQATLRCSPISGHTSVYWYQQALGLGLQFLLWYDEGEERNRGNFPPRFSGRQFPNYSSELNVNALELEDSALYLCASSLTGLKYNEQFFGPGTRLTVL.

This rearrangement joins TRBV5-5 to TRBJ2-2; D is possibly TRBD1 (6 bases). The ends were cut back, 5 bases at V and 1 base at J, with 9 bases in the middle. Germline values: CDR1 SGHKS, CDR2 YYEKEE (reference sequence). CDR3 length: 14 amino acids. As DNA, the CDR3 is TGTGCCAGCAGATCAGGGGTGAACACCGGGGAGCTGTTTTTT. It encodes CASRSGVNTGELFF.

This clone was seen a single time. The rearrangement joins TRBV28 to TRBJ2-5; perhaps TRBD1 as D (5 bases). The CDR3 totals 14 residues. The V end was cut by 10 bases, the J end by 0 bases, with 15 bases between. Germline V gene data show CDR1 as MDHEN and CDR2 as SYDVKM. CDR3 sequence (DNA): TGTGCCACCCTAGGGGCAGCCGACCAAGAGACCCAGTACTTC. It is translated as CATLGAADQETQYF.

The chain recombines TRBV11-2 with TRBJ2-7, with TRBD2 matching over 11 bases. The germline V gene encodes CDR1 SGHAT and CDR2 FQNNGV. CDR3 length equals 15 residues. V dropped 5 bases and J dropped 2; count of bases not matched to a gene: 5. The CDR3 spells CASSLSTSGAYEQYF. CDR3 in DNA: TGTGCCAGCAGCCTGTCGACTAGCGGGGCCTACGAGCAGTACTTC.

The chain combines TRBV5-8 with TRBJ2-7; D unresolved. CDR3 length equals 11 residues. CDR1 SGHTS and CDR2 YDEGEE come from the germline V gene. Trimming took off 7 bases at V and 7 bases at J, with 12 bases between the two ends. The CDR3 spells CASPNALEQYF. The CDR3 DNA reads as TGTGCCAGCCCGAACGCGTTGGAGCAGTACTTC.

The chain employs TRBV27 and TRBJ1-1, with unresolved D. The CDR3 runs 14 residues. Trimming stripped 0 bases from V and 4 bases from J, with 9 bases between. CDR1 MNHEY and CDR2 SMNVEV come from the germline V gene (reference sequence). CDR3 sequence: CASSLSPGGTEAFF. DNA for the CDR3: TGTGCCAGCAGTTTATCCCCCGGAGGCACTGAAGCTTTCTTT.

For the CDR3, the DNA is TGCGCCAGCAGCCAAGAAATACCGGGACACCTGAACACTGAAGCTTTCTTT. Translating it yields CASSQEIPGHLNTEAFF. This rearrangement joins TRBV4-3 to TRBJ1-1; D may be TRBD1 (6 bases). V lost 0 bases and J 0 bases, leaving 14 bases between the germline ends. The CDR3 extends over 17 amino acids. The germline CDR1 and CDR2 sequences are LGHNA and YSLEER.

The chain is built from TRBV28 and TRBJ2-1; tentatively, D is TRBD1 (6 bases). Germline values: CDR1 MDHEN, CDR2 SYDVKM. CDR3 length: 15 amino acids. V lost 2 bases and J lost 4, with 12 bases in between. CDR3 in amino acids: CASSLARGEYNEQFF. The CDR3 region has the DNA TGTGCCAGCAGTTTAGCCAGGGGAGAGTACAATGAGCAGTTCTTC. Full variable domain (outside the CDR3, taken from reference TRBV28 and TRBJ2-1): DVKVTQSSRYLVKRTGEKVFLECVQDMDHENMFWYRQDPGLGLRLIYFSYDVKMKEKGDIPEGYSVSREKKERFSLILESASTNQTSMYLCASSLARGEYNEQFFGPGTRLTVL.

The chain is built from TRBV7-9 and TRBJ2-1; D perhaps matches TRBD2 (6 bases). Germline lookup yields CDR1 SEHNR and CDR2 FQNEAQ (reference sequence). V lost 4 bases and J lost 6, with 16 bases in between. CDR3 length equals 15 residues. CDR3 region: CASSSMGGIANEQFF. CDR3 coding DNA: TGTGCCAGCAGCTCCATGGGAGGCATAGCCAATGAGCAGTTCTTC.

The chain carries TRBV7-6 and TRBJ2-1, with 7 bases fitting TRBD2. The germline CDR1 and CDR2 sequences are SGHVS and FNYEAQ. The CDR3 has 13 residues. The V and J ends lost 3 bases and 7 bases, in that order; junction bases with no gene match: 3. The chain's CDR3 is CASSFGGRNEQFF. The CDR3, as DNA: TGTGCCAGCAGCTTCGGGGGGAGGAATGAGCAGTTCTTC.

The chain joins TRBV9 to TRBJ2-1, with 9 positions matching TRBD1. Trimming cost V 2 bases and J 6 bases; bases outside gene matches: 12. The germline V gene encodes CDR1 SGDLS and CDR2 YYNGEE. This CDR3 comprises 17 residues. The DNA for the CDR3 is TGTGCCAGCAGCGTTAATCCGGGACAGGGCCTGGGCAATGAGCAGTTCTTC. Encoded protein: CASSVNPGQGLGNEQFF.